This record concerns one T cell receptor beta chain sequence. What it recognizes is unknown. This CDR3 is 16 amino acids long. Per germline, CDR1 LNHDA and CDR2 SQIVND (reference sequence). V was pared by 6 bases and J by 6 bases, with 20 bases between. The study ran its PCR with 60 Vbeta and 13 Jbeta primers. Authors' processing steps: Later analysis identified tens of millions of unique TCR beta chains, 10 million to 12 million shared. Profiled with immunoSEQ multiplex PCR; TCRdb holds only in-frame clones, not every one. Clone size and V and J calls were adopted from that table, with D and trimming inferred from the DNA. This table has 110,000 to 150,000 clones, around 82% appearing once. The data belong to a study of cytomegalovirus exposure and HLA in healthy donors. Whole-study results and caveats: In a later analysis, a genetic analysis reported fewer productive-TCR N-insertions in an Asian-associated ancestry cluster than the cohort average. Sequence variants that were highly shared formed a cluster that was likely a sequencing artifact.

Sequencing used PBMCs. This clonotype originated in a female donor in good health and CMV-seronegative. V gene TRBV19 combines with J gene TRBJ1-4; no firm D call. This chain's CDR3 is CASRAIIPSGDEKLFF. The CDR3, as DNA: TGTGCCAGTAGAGCGATAATTCCCTCCGGGGATGAAAAACTGTTTTTT.